This TCR beta chain was captured by sequencing in a study of OX40 agonist ivuxolimab in advanced cancers. Background on the study: Patients were infused with ivuxolimab every 2 weeks at 0.01 to 10 mg/kg. Three patients, one with hepatocellular carcinoma and two with cutaneous melanoma, responded partially. Those treated in dose escalation had hepatocellular carcinoma, melanoma, renal cell cancer or head and neck cancer.

The investigators sampled blood at baseline, at cycle 4 day 1, and at cycle 7 day 1. With 4 bases clipped from V and 5 bases from J, the junction kept 9 bases outside the gene matches. Per germline, CDR1 SGHRS and CDR2 YFSETQ. The CDR3 loop spans 15 amino acids. The repertoire was sequenced with immunoSEQ multiplex PCR; TCRdb's copy has only in-frame clones and lacks some. The sample has tens of thousands of clones, over 75% seen once. This sample comprised CD4+ or CD8+ T cells sorted from blood, obtained in a trial of the OX40 agonist ivuxolimab. The chain recombines TRBV5-1 with TRBJ2-5, with 9 nucleotides matching TRBD1. This receptor was obtained from an adult with an advanced solid tumor such as melanoma, head and neck, liver or kidney cancer. CDR3 in DNA: TGCGCCAGCAGCGTCGGGGACAGGGCTGGGGAGACCCAGTACTTC. Residues: CASSVGDRAGETQYF. The complete variable domain, with remaining parts taken from reference TRBV5-1 and TRBJ2-5, reads KAGVTQTPRYLIKTRGQQVTLSCSPISGHRSVSWYQQTPGQGLQFLFEYFSETQRNKGNFPGRFSGRQFSNSRSEMNVSTLELGDSALYLCASSVGDRAGETQYFGPGTRLLVL.